These 23 T cell receptor beta chains were sequenced from one sample in a study of blood T cells in healthy people across ages. Through a sample-barcoded 5' primer and a J-beta primer mix, a second PCR was run for roughly 6 to 12 cycles. A single record per CDR3 protein comes from TCRdb applying MiXCR to the 5' RACE reads. The sample gives almost 1 million distinct CDR3 sequences, roughly 50% of which show up once; over 20% is in the top ten. Material: blood. The origin of the receptors is a woman in her sixties in good health.

The CDR3 here is CASSIARESGTDTQYF. The CDR3 DNA sequence: TGTGCCAGTAGTATAGCAAGGGAGAGCGGCACAGATACGCAGTATTTT. V usage is TRBV19 and J usage is TRBJ2-3, with D tentatively TRBD2 (5 bases). From germline, CDR1 is LNHDA and CDR2 SQIVND (reference sequence). CDR3 length: 16 amino acids. The V end was cut by 1 base, the J end by 1 base, with 12 bases between.

The chain joins TRBV5-1 to TRBJ1-2; 8 bases are shared with TRBD1. The J segment lost 4 bases and the V segment lost 6 bases, leaving 5 bases of the junction unmatched. In germline, CDR1 is SGHRS, CDR2 YFSETQ. This CDR3 contains 13 residues. CDR3 residues: CASTRQGRYGYTF. CDR3 sequence (DNA): TGCGCCAGCACAAGACAGGGGCGCTATGGCTACACCTTC. Using reference TRBV5-1 and TRBJ1-2 for the parts outside the CDR3, the full variable domain is KAGVTQTPRYLIKTRGQQVTLSCSPISGHRSVSWYQQTPGQGLQFLFEYFSETQRNKGNFPGRFSGRQFSNSRSEMNVSTLELGDSALYLCASTRQGRYGYTFGSGTRLTVV.

The chain uses TRBV5-1 and TRBJ2-4; possibly TRBD2 for D (6 bases). Germline CDR1 is SGHRS and CDR2 is YFSETQ. This CDR3 has 15 residues. V lost 5 bases, J lost 4 bases, and 16 bases lay in between. The DNA of the CDR3 is TGCGCCAGCAGGGGATTCGGGACTGCTAAAAACATTCAGTACTTC. Its protein is CASRGFGTAKNIQYF.

The chain links TRBV20-1 to TRBJ2-4; D not certain. In germline, CDR1 is DFQATT, CDR2 SNEGSKA (reference sequence). This CDR3 comprises 15 residues. V was shortened by 4 bases and J by 6 bases, with 19 bases between the two germline ends. CDR3 sequence (DNA): TGCAGTGCTACTTCCAGGACCGGCCCTGGAAACATTCAGTACTTC. This gives the protein CSATSRTGPGNIQYF.

The V and J genes are TRBV3-1 and TRBJ2-6; D is unclear. CDR1 and CDR2 from the germline V gene are LGHDT and YNNKEL (reference sequence). Trimming pared 2 bases from V and 0 bases from J, leaving 5 bases between. The CDR3 is 15 amino acids. CDR3 coding DNA: TGTGCCAGCAGCCAACAAGTCTCTGGGGCCAACGTCCTGACTTTC. Amino acids: CASSQQVSGANVLTF.

This clonotype came up once. Possible read error: a much larger clone is one base away. CDR3 coding DNA: TGTGCCAGCAGCCAAGATGTAGAGACCCAGTACTTC. Protein sequence: CASSQDVETQYF. The V call is TRBV3-1, the J call TRBJ2-5; D is ambiguous. CDR1 is LGHDT, CDR2 YNNKEL, per germline (reference sequence). The ends were cut back, 0 bases at V and 4 bases at J, with 3 bases in the middle. This CDR3 region has 12 residues.

The gene calls are TRBV4-2 and TRBJ2-3; 11 nucleotides agree with TRBD2. Trimming cost V 0 bases and J 5 bases; bases outside gene matches: 4. The germline V gene encodes CDR1 LGHNA and CDR2 YNFKEQ. CDR3 length equals 16 residues. Here the CDR3 reads CASSQEVAGGVDTQYF. The CDR3 DNA sequence: TGTGCCAGCAGCCAAGAAGTAGCGGGAGGGGTAGATACGCAGTATTTT.

The count of this clonotype is one. The genes are TRBV20-1 and TRBJ2-1; the D gene could be TRBD1 or TRBD2 (5 bases each). The CDR3 spans 17 residues. CDR1 and CDR2 from the germline V gene are DFQATT and SNEGSKA (reference sequence). Trimming pared 3 bases from V and 7 bases from J, leaving 25 bases between. The CDR3 region is CSASEGPLAGVGNEQFF. The CDR3 DNA reads TGCAGTGCTAGTGAGGGACCCCTAGCAGGAGTAGGTAATGAGCAGTTCTTC.

This clonotype was detected only a few times. This chain connects TRBV20-1 to TRBJ2-1; D is possibly TRBD2 (6 bases). V was trimmed by 3 bases and J by 2 bases, leaving 11 bases between them. CDR3 size: 14 residues. Germline CDR1 reads DFQATT; CDR2 reads SNEGSKA (reference sequence). CDR3 in DNA: TGCAGTGCTAGTCATGCGGGACCCTACAATGAGCAGTTCTTC. This translates into CSASHAGPYNEQFF.

The CDR3 sequence: CASSQDRGGDNTQYF. The CDR3 nucleotides are TGTGCCAGCAGCCAGGACAGGGGGGGGGACAATACGCAGTATTTT. V gene TRBV3-1 combines with J gene TRBJ2-3; 10 nucleotides agree with TRBD1. V shed 3 bases, J shed 7 bases, and the junction held 7 bases outside the gene matches. The CDR3 is made up of 15 amino acids. From germline, CDR1 is LGHDT and CDR2 YNNKEL (reference sequence).

The chain combines TRBV29-1 with TRBJ2-7, with D tentatively TRBD1 (6 bases). CDR1 is SQVTM and CDR2 is ANQGSEA in the germline V gene. The V end was cut by 2 bases, the J end by 6 bases, with 14 bases between. CDR3 length equals 13 residues. CDR3 coding DNA: TGCAGCGTTGAACGCCAGGGGTTGGGCGAGCAGTACTTC. Translation: CSVERQGLGEQYF.

J is TRBJ2-3 and V is TRBV29-1; TRBD2 matches at 7 bases. Germline lookup yields CDR1 SQVTM and CDR2 ANQGSEA. This CDR3 comprises 13 residues. J was trimmed by 1 base and V by 6 bases; bases with no gene match: 4. The CDR3 sequence is CSVRERGTDTQYF. The CDR3, as DNA: TGCAGCGTGCGGGAGCGGGGCACAGATACGCAGTATTTT.

Written as DNA, the CDR3 is TGTGCCAGCAGCCCATCTCGGGTCCCAACGGGGAACACCATATATTTT. Its translation: CASSPSRVPTGNTIYF. The gene calls are TRBV21-1 and TRBJ1-3; the table names TRBD1, a call not compared with the DNA. TRBV21-1 is a pseudogene locus. CDR3 length: 16 residues.

CDR3 loop: CASSSGYGQPQHF. DNA for the CDR3: TGTGCCAGCAGCTCAGGATATGGGCAGCCCCAGCATTTT. The V call is TRBV11-2, the J call TRBJ1-5; unclear D gene. The CDR3 is made up of 13 amino acids. Germline CDR1 SGHAT, CDR2 FQNNGV. Trimming removed 4 bases at V and 7 bases at J, with 11 bases between.

This clonotype was detected only a few times. The chain carries TRBV5-5 and TRBJ2-7, with 13 nucleotides matching TRBD2. CDR3 length: 16 residues. The ends lost 4 bases at V and 2 bases at J; junction bases unmatched: 6. Per the germline V gene, CDR1 is SGHKS and CDR2 is YYEKEE (reference sequence). Here the CDR3 DNA reads TGTGCCAGCAGCAAAGGACTAGCGGGAGAGGCCTACGAGCAGTACTTC. This encodes CASSKGLAGEAYEQYF.

The genes are TRBV4-1 and TRBJ2-3, with TRBD1 as a possible D gene (6 bases). With 4 bases removed from V and 5 bases from J, the gap between germline ends came to 16 bases. This CDR3 region has 15 residues. CDR1 and CDR2 from the germline V gene are MGHRA and YSYEKL. The CDR3 nucleotides are TGCGCCAGCAGCCCCTCCACAGGGCTTGAAGATACGCAGTATTTT. Translated: CASSPSTGLEDTQYF.

The chain has TRBV4-1 and TRBJ1-1; D not resolved. Germline V gene lookup returns CDR1 MGHRA and CDR2 YSYEKL. The CDR3 is 13 amino acids. The V end was cut by 2 bases, the J end by 6 bases, with 10 bases between. This chain's CDR3 is CASSQWSNAEAFF. The CDR3 nucleotides are TGCGCCAGCAGCCAATGGAGTAACGCTGAAGCTTTCTTT.

The gene calls are TRBV20-1 and TRBJ2-5, with D hard to call. Trimming cost V 5 bases and J 1 base, with 8 bases left between them. CDR1 is DFQATT, CDR2 SNEGSKA, per germline (reference sequence). The CDR3 extends over 12 amino acids. The CDR3 loop reads CSALLIQETQYF. In nucleotides, the CDR3 is TGCAGTGCTCTCCTCATCCAAGAGACCCAGTACTTC.

This clonotype showed up just a few times. The chain has TRBV11-1 and TRBJ2-7; D unclear. The CDR3 spans 14 residues. V lost 5 bases and J lost 5, with 16 bases in between. Germline V gene lookup returns CDR1 SGHAT and CDR2 FQDESV (reference sequence). CDR3 nucleotides: TGTGCCAGCAGCCCCACTCGGGCACGAAACGAGCAGTACTTC. Amino acids: CASSPTRARNEQYF.

This chain connects TRBV7-2 to TRBJ2-1, with 14 bases matching TRBD2. V lost 5 bases, J lost 9 bases, and 12 bases stayed unmatched. CDR1 and CDR2 from the germline V gene are SGHTA and FQGNSA. This CDR3 has 17 amino acids. This CDR3 is CASSPPGLAGGLGEQFF. DNA for the CDR3: TGTGCCAGCAGCCCCCCAGGACTAGCGGGAGGTTTGGGTGAGCAGTTCTTC.

This chain uses TRBV5-1 with TRBJ1-1; no firm D call. Germline V lookup: CDR1 SGHRS, CDR2 YFSETQ. V lost 4 bases, J lost 10 bases, and 17 bases lay in between. This CDR3 contains 13 residues. CDR3 bases: TGCGCCAGCAGCCCTGAGGACGGGAACACAGCTTTCTTT. Translated, it gives CASSPEDGNTAFF.

This clonotype showed up just once. The chain uses TRBV12-3 or TRBV12-4 and TRBJ2-2, with D unresolved. V gave up 6 bases and J gave up 5 bases, with 19 bases separating them. The CDR3 runs to 16 residues. The CDR3 region is CASSQSAQQITGELFF. In DNA, the CDR3 is TGTGCCAGCAGCCAATCGGCACAGCAAATAACCGGGGAGCTGTTTTTT.

This chain joins TRBV4-2 and TRBJ2-3; 7 nucleotides agree with TRBD1. Germline V gene lookup returns CDR1 LGHNA and CDR2 YNFKEQ. The CDR3 runs to 17 residues. The ends lost 0 bases at V and 0 bases at J; junction bases unmatched: 6. CDR3 in DNA: TGTGCCAGCAGCCAAGATCTAGGGGGCTCAAGCACAGATACGCAGTATTTT. Protein sequence: CASSQDLGGSSTDTQYF.